This TCR beta chain was recovered during a study of T-cell memory formation after mild COVID-19. Study-level findings and limits: The main location of contracting CD4+ clones was CM and EM, and that of contracting CD8+ clones was EMRA. There were some responding clones in pre-infection memory, which suggested that cross-reactive memory had joined. Contracting clones from day 15 to 85 had balanced CD4/CD8; later expanders favoured CD4+.

On this clonotype itself: Antigen unknown.

The TCR alpha and TCR beta cDNA libraries, bearing sample barcodes and UMIs, were generated by 5'RACE using constant-segment primers. TCRdb re-derived calls from the 5' RACE reads in MiXCR, one entry per CDR3 protein. This table holds approximately 570,000 distinct CDR3 sequences, over 15% found once. V was cut by 4 bases and J by 5 bases, with 13 bases left in between. The CDR3 covers 14 residues. Germline CDR1 reads KGHDR; CDR2 reads SFDVKD. The V and J genes are TRBV24-1 and TRBJ2-5, with D uncertain. The sample consisted of PBMCs or a T cell subset sorted from them (not recorded which). This TCR derives from an adult woman who had mild COVID-19 (a few samples of this study predate the infection). Cell type and time point are not known. CDR3 sequence reads: CATSESHLRETQYF. DNA of the CDR3: TGTGCCACCAGTGAGTCACACCTCCGGGAGACCCAGTACTTC.